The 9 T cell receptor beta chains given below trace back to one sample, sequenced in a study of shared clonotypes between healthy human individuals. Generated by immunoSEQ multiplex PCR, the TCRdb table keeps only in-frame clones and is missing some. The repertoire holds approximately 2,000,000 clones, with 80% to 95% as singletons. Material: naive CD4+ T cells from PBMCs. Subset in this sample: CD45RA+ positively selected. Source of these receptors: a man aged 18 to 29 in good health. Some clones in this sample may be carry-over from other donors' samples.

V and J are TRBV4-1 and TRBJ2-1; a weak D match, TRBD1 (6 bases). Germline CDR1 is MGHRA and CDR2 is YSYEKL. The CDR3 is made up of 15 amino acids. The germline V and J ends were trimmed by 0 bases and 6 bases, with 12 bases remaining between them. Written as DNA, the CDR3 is TGCGCCAGCAGCCAAGATACACAGGGATTCAATGAGCAGTTCTTC. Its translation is CASSQDTQGFNEQFF.

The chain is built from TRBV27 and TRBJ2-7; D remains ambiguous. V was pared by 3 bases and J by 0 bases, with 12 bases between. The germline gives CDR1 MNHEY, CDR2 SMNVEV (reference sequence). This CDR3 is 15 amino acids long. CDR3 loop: CASSFGYDGSYEQYF. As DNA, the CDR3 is TGTGCCAGCAGTTTCGGCTACGACGGCTCCTACGAGCAGTACTTC.

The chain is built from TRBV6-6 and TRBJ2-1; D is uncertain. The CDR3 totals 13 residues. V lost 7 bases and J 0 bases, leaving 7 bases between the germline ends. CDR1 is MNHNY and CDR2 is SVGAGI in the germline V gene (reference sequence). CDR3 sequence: CASTQHSYNEQFF. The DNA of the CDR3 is TGTGCCAGCACCCAGCACTCCTACAATGAGCAGTTCTTC.

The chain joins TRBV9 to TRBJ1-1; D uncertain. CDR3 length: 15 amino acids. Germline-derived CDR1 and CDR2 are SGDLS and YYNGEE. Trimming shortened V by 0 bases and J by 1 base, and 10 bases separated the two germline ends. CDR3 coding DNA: TGTGCCAGCAGCGTAGACAGCTATGGGAACACTGAAGCTTTCTTT. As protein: CASSVDSYGNTEAFF.

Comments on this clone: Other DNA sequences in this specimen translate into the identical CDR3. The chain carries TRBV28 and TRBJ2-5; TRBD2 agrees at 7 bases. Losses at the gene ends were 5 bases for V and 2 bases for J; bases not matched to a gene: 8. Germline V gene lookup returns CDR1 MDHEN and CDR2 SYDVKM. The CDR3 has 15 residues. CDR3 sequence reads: CASSPLGGAQETQYF. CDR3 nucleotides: TGTGCCAGCAGTCCCCTGGGAGGGGCACAAGAGACCCAGTACTTC. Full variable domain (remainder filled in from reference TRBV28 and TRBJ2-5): DVKVTQSSRYLVKRTGEKVFLECVQDMDHENMFWYRQDPGLGLRLIYFSYDVKMKEKGDIPEGYSVSREKKERFSLILESASTNQTSMYLCASSPLGGAQETQYFGPGTRLLVL.

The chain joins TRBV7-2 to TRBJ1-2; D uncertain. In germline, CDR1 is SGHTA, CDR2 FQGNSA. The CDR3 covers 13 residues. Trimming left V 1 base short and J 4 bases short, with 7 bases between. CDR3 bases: TGTGCCAGCAGCTTAGGGCAGTTCTATGGCTACACCTTC. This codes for CASSLGQFYGYTF.

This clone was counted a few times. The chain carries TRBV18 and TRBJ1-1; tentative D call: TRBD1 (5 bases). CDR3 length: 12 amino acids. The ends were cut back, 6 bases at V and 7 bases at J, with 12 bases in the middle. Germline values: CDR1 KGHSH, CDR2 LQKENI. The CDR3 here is CASSGGLFEAFF. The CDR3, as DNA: TGTGCCAGCTCCGGGGGACTCTTTGAAGCTTTCTTT.

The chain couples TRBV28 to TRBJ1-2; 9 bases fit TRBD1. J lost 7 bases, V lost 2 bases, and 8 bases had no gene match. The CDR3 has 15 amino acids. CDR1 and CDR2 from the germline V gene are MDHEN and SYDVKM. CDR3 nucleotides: TGTGCCAGCAGTTTAGGGACAGGGAATTTGGGTGGCTACACCTTC. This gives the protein CASSLGTGNLGGYTF.

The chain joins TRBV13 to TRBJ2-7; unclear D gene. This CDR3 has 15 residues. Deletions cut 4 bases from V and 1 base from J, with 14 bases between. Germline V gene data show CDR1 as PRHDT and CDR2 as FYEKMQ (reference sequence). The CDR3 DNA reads TGTGCCAGCAGCTCTAGATGGACGGCGTCCTACGAGCAGTACTTC. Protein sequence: CASSSRWTASYEQYF.